A single sample gave rise to the 29 T cell receptor beta chains below, sequenced in a study of cytomegalovirus exposure and HLA in healthy donors. With 60 Vbeta and 13 Jbeta primers, the PCR was carried out. Profiling relied on immunoSEQ multiplex PCR, and the TCRdb table lists in-frame clones only, not all of them. The table records roughly 170,000 clones, 80% of them present only once. The sample comprised PBMCs. The receptors shown here come from a man younger than 40 in good health and CMV-seropositive.

The rearrangement joins TRBV27 to TRBJ1-1, with TRBD1 as a possible D gene (6 bases). This CDR3 has 18 residues. The germline gives CDR1 MNHEY, CDR2 SMNVEV (reference sequence). With 6 bases removed from V and 1 base from J, the gap between germline ends came to 24 bases. CDR3 in amino acids: CASSKQQKTGTTNTEAFF. The CDR3, as DNA: TGTGCCAGCAGCAAACAACAAAAAACCGGGACAACGAACACTGAAGCTTTCTTT.

A single count supports this clone. This chain links TRBV5-1 with TRBJ2-1, with 7 bases fitting TRBD2. This CDR3 has 16 residues. Germline assignment: CDR1 SGHRS and CDR2 YFSETQ. Germline trimming cut 0 bases from V and 7 bases from J; bases unmatched to any gene: 10. Here the CDR3 reads CASSLELGGGTNEQFF. In DNA, the CDR3 is TGCGCCAGCAGCTTGGAATTGGGCGGGGGTACGAATGAGCAGTTCTTC. Variable domain in full (rest from reference TRBV5-1 and TRBJ2-1): KAGVTQTPRYLIKTRGQQVTLSCSPISGHRSVSWYQQTPGQGLQFLFEYFSETQRNKGNFPGRFSGRQFSNSRSEMNVSTLELGDSALYLCASSLELGGGTNEQFFGPGTRLTVL.

The V and J genes are TRBV7-2 and TRBJ2-3; D is perhaps TRBD1 (6 bases). Germline V gene lookup returns CDR1 SGHTA and CDR2 FQGNSA. The germline V and J ends were trimmed by 1 base and 4 bases, with 12 bases remaining between them. This CDR3 spans 15 amino acids. CDR3 in amino acids: CASSLDPGVADTQYF. CDR3 sequence (DNA): TGTGCCAGCAGCTTAGATCCAGGGGTGGCAGATACGCAGTATTTT.

V and J are TRBV5-1 and TRBJ1-1; perhaps TRBD1 as D (5 bases). Trimming removed 0 bases at V and 7 bases at J, with 13 bases between. Germline loops: CDR1 SGHRS, CDR2 YFSETQ. The CDR3 has 14 amino acids. CDR3 sequence reads: CASSLVQGGGEAFF. The DNA for the CDR3 is TGCGCCAGCAGCTTGGTTCAGGGAGGTGGTGAAGCTTTCTTT.

The chain joins TRBV6-1 to TRBJ2-7, with TRBD2 as a possible D gene (6 bases). The CDR3 extends over 17 amino acids. Trimming took 0 bases from V and 6 from J, leaving 21 bases between them. Germline CDR1 MNHNS, CDR2 SASEGT. The CDR3 reads CASSEASVRNGGLEQYF. The CDR3 DNA sequence: TGTGCCAGCAGTGAAGCAAGCGTCCGTAACGGAGGGCTCGAGCAGTACTTC.

The chain combines TRBV7-6 with TRBJ2-2; D might be TRBD1 (6 bases). Germline V gene lookup returns CDR1 SGHVS and CDR2 FNYEAQ. Trimming stripped 1 base from V and 5 bases from J, with 11 bases between. This CDR3 has 15 residues. CDR3 amino acids: CASSLGLRGTGELFF. CDR3 DNA sequence: TGTGCCAGCAGCTTAGGCCTAAGGGGGACCGGGGAGCTGTTTTTT.

The genes are TRBV25-1 and TRBJ1-3; D is unresolved. The CDR3 is 16 amino acids. The ends were cut back, 1 base at V and 2 bases at J, with 12 bases in the middle. Per germline, CDR1 MGHDK and CDR2 SYGVNS. The CDR3: CASSESGGVTGNTIYF. CDR3 nucleotide sequence: TGTGCCAGCAGTGAATCAGGCGGGGTAACTGGAAACACCATATATTTT.

The V call is TRBV7-9, the J call TRBJ1-2; 9 bases agree with TRBD1. The germline CDR1 and CDR2 sequences are SEHNR and FQNEAQ (reference sequence). Trimming removed 3 bases from V and 7 bases from J; junction bases left unmatched: 12. The CDR3 sequence is 16 residues long. The CDR3 sequence: CASSLGPQGANSGYTF. The CDR3 coding sequence is TGTGCCAGCAGCTTGGGGCCACAGGGGGCGAACAGTGGCTACACCTTC.

The V gene is TRBV5-4, the J gene TRBJ2-3; 16 positions match TRBD2. The CDR3 contains 19 residues. Germline loops: CDR1 SGHNT, CDR2 YYREEE (reference sequence). V lost 4 bases to trimming and J lost 2 bases; unmatched junction nucleotides: 10. The CDR3 region is CASSRGGTSGRAFTDTQYF. The CDR3 DNA sequence: TGTGCCAGCAGCCGCGGGGGGACTAGCGGGAGGGCCTTCACAGATACGCAGTATTTT.

The J gene is TRBJ2-7, the V gene TRBV4-1, with D unclear. Trimming left V 3 bases short and J 3 bases short, with 9 bases between. The CDR3 extends over 13 amino acids. Germline lookup yields CDR1 MGHRA and CDR2 YSYEKL. The CDR3 nucleotides read TGCGCCAGCAGCCATCTTGAGTACTACGAGCAGTACTTC. It codes for CASSHLEYYEQYF.

The CDR3 sequence is CASSLGAREAYEQYF. In DNA, the CDR3 is TGCGCCAGCAGCTTGGGGGCCAGGGAGGCCTACGAGCAGTACTTC. The genes are TRBV5-1 and TRBJ2-7; perhaps TRBD2 as D (6 bases). Trimming left V 0 bases short and J 2 bases short, with 12 bases between. CDR1 is SGHRS, CDR2 YFSETQ, per germline. The length of the CDR3 is 15 residues.

This chain connects TRBV7-7 to TRBJ2-1; the match to TRBD2 covers 9 bases. Losses at the gene ends were 4 bases for V and 5 bases for J; bases not matched to a gene: 15. CDR1 and CDR2 from the germline V gene are SSHAT and FNYEAQ (reference sequence). This CDR3 spans 18 amino acids. CDR3 in amino acids: CASSSSAYARGGDNEQFF. CDR3 DNA sequence: TGTGCCAGCAGCTCCAGTGCCTATGCGCGGGGGGGGGACAATGAGCAGTTCTTC.

The V call is TRBV2, the J call TRBJ1-2; possible D gene TRBD1, 5 bases. The CDR3 sequence is 13 residues long. V dropped 6 bases and J dropped 7 bases, with 15 bases sitting between them. Germline loops: CDR1 SNHLY, CDR2 FYNNEI. The CDR3, as DNA: TGTGCCAGCAGGGGGGACTCCAGTCTTGGCTACACCTTC. It translates to CASRGDSSLGYTF. The variable domain in full, with the rest retrieved from reference TRBV2 and TRBJ1-2, is EPEVTQTPSHQVTQMGQEVILRCVPISNHLYFYWYRQILGQKVEFLVSFYNNEISEKSEIFDDQFSVERPDGSNFTLKIRSTKLEDSAMYFCASRGDSSLGYTFGSGTRLTVV.

The chain recombines TRBV7-9 with TRBJ2-5; D is uncertain. Germline CDR1 reads SEHNR; CDR2 reads FQNEAQ (reference sequence). Trimming shortened V by 0 bases and J by 3 bases, and 5 bases separated the two germline ends. The CDR3 totals 13 residues. DNA of the CDR3: TGTGCCAGCAGCTTAGCACCTAAAGAGACCCAGTACTTC. Amino acid sequence: CASSLAPKETQYF.

This clone came up a few times. This chain connects TRBV28 to TRBJ2-5; tentative D call: TRBD1 (6 bases). Germline V CDR1 and CDR2: MDHEN, SYDVKM. With 10 bases removed from V and 3 bases from J, the gap between germline ends came to 15 bases. CDR3 length: 13 residues. CDR3 residues: CATGLGGKETQYF. CDR3 DNA sequence: TGTGCCACCGGATTAGGGGGAAAAGAGACCCAGTACTTC.

This clone has just a few counts. CDR3 sequence: CASSGAGHETGGYTF. CDR3 DNA: TGTGCCAGCAGCGGAGCGGGACATGAGACCGGTGGCTACACCTTC. V usage is TRBV21-1 and J usage is TRBJ1-2. TRBV21-1 is an annotated pseudogene. The CDR3 covers 15 residues.

The rearrangement joins TRBV7-3 to TRBJ2-2; maybe TRBD2 (7 bases). The CDR3 sequence is 15 residues long. With 2 bases removed from V and 6 bases from J, the gap between germline ends came to 13 bases. The germline V gene has CDR1 SGHTA and CDR2 FQGTGA. The DNA of the CDR3 is TGTGCCAGCAGCTTATCGGGGGGCATCGCCGGGGAGCTGTTTTTT. It encodes CASSLSGGIAGELFF.

This clone occurred once. This chain links TRBV7-9 with TRBJ1-1; D not certain. Deletions cut 6 bases from V and 1 base from J, with 9 bases between. Germline V gene lookup returns CDR1 SEHNR and CDR2 FQNEAQ (reference sequence). The CDR3 sequence is 13 residues long. The CDR3 loop reads CASSSGRNTEAFF. The CDR3 nucleotides are TGTGCCAGCAGTTCCGGGAGGAACACTGAAGCTTTCTTT.

The gene calls are TRBV9 and TRBJ2-7; D possibly corresponds to TRBD1 (6 bases). V lost 4 bases to trimming and J lost 9 bases, with 20 bases between them. From germline, CDR1 is SGDLS and CDR2 YYNGEE. This CDR3 contains 14 residues. This chain's CDR3 is CASSKDRMDGGQYF. CDR3 coding DNA: TGTGCCAGCAGCAAAGACAGGATGGATGGCGGGCAGTACTTC.

The rearrangement uses TRBV5-6 and TRBJ1-1; D is perhaps TRBD1 (5 bases). Germline V gene lookup returns CDR1 SGHDT and CDR2 YYEEEE. Trimming left V 4 bases short and J 4 bases short, with 11 bases between. This CDR3 contains 13 residues. The DNA for the CDR3 is TGTGCCAGCAGCAATCAGGGCCTCACTGAAGCTTTCTTT. Translation: CASSNQGLTEAFF.

J is TRBJ2-4 and V is TRBV27; maybe TRBD1 (5 bases). Trimming removed 3 bases at V and 0 bases at J, with 12 bases between. The CDR3 length is 16 residues. CDR1 is MNHEY and CDR2 is SMNVEV in the germline V gene (reference sequence). CDR3 coding DNA: TGTGCCAGCAGTTTGTCAGGGCTCATAGCCAAAAACATTCAGTACTTC. Translation: CASSLSGLIAKNIQYF.

This chain connects TRBV7-6 to TRBJ1-1; 9 bases line up with TRBD1. V was clipped by 5 bases and J by 7 bases; unmatched bases: 11. CDR1 SGHVS and CDR2 FNYEAQ come from the germline V gene. The CDR3 length is 15 residues. CDR3 nucleotides: TGTGCCAGCAGCCGAAATAGACAGGGGGGAAATGAAGCTTTCTTT. It translates to CASSRNRQGGNEAFF.

The V call is TRBV2, the J call TRBJ2-1, with D perhaps TRBD2 (6 bases). The V end was cut by 4 bases, the J end by 4 bases, with 8 bases between. CDR3 length: 13 residues. Germline CDR1 and CDR2: SNHLY and FYNNEI. The DNA of the CDR3 is TGTGCCAGCAGTGGGGGGACTTACAATGAGCAGTTCTTC. Its protein is CASSGGTYNEQFF. Full variable domain (missing parts from reference TRBV2 and TRBJ2-1): EPEVTQTPSHQVTQMGQEVILRCVPISNHLYFYWYRQILGQKVEFLVSFYNNEISEKSEIFDDQFSVERPDGSNFTLKIRSTKLEDSAMYFCASSGGTYNEQFFGPGTRLTVL.

The genes are TRBV2 and TRBJ2-7; 10 bases are a match to TRBD1. After removal of 7 bases from V and 4 bases from J, the junction contained 7 bases not matched to a gene. This CDR3 spans 14 amino acids. Germline loops: CDR1 SNHLY, CDR2 FYNNEI. CDR3: CASNPTGGWYEQYF. CDR3 bases: TGTGCCAGCAACCCGACAGGGGGCTGGTACGAGCAGTACTTC.

The gene calls are TRBV20-1 and TRBJ2-7; D gene uncertain. V shed 5 bases and J shed 4 bases, with 6 bases lying between them. Per germline, CDR1 DFQATT and CDR2 SNEGSKA (reference sequence). The CDR3 runs 10 residues. The CDR3 DNA sequence: TGCAGTGCTTCCAGGTACGAGCAGTACTTC. Its translation is CSASRYEQYF.

V gene TRBV6-5 combines with J gene TRBJ2-2; D gene uncertain. Trimming took 0 bases from V and 5 from J, leaving 7 bases between them. CDR1 and CDR2 from the germline V gene are MNHEY and SVGAGI. CDR3 length: 14 residues. The CDR3 nucleotides read TGTGCCAGCAGTTACTCTCGCCAGACCGGGGAGCTGTTTTTT. This translates into CASSYSRQTGELFF.

This chain joins TRBV6-4 and TRBJ2-5, with 7 nucleotides matching TRBD2. Germline V CDR1 and CDR2: MRHNA, SNTAGT. J gave up 2 bases and V 0 bases, and 3 bases lay outside the gene matches. The CDR3 loop spans 15 amino acids. The CDR3 bases are TGTGCCAGCAGTGACTCGTTGCGGGAGCAAGAGACCCAGTACTTC. This sequence encodes CASSDSLREQETQYF.

The chain uses TRBV9 and TRBJ2-3; 10 bases are a match to TRBD2. Per germline, CDR1 SGDLS and CDR2 YYNGEE. The length of the CDR3 is 14 residues. The V segment lost 4 bases and the J segment 6 bases; nucleotides outside the gene matches: 5. The CDR3 sequence is CASSLAGEIDTQYF. CDR3 sequence (DNA): TGTGCCAGCAGCCTAGCGGGAGAGATCGATACGCAGTATTTT.

The J gene is TRBJ1-5, the V gene TRBV19; the D gene is possibly TRBD1 (6 bases). Trimming removed 6 bases from V and 3 bases from J, with 15 bases in between. CDR1 LNHDA and CDR2 SQIVND come from the germline V gene (reference sequence). The CDR3 has 15 amino acids. CDR3 amino acids: CASRLPGHDNQPQHF. The CDR3 region has the DNA TGTGCCAGTAGGCTACCGGGACATGACAATCAGCCCCAGCATTTT.